This entry concerns a single T cell receptor (beta chain). This sample is part of a study of blood T cell repertoires in COVID-19. Looking at the study overall: The United States, Italy and Spain were the sources of the acute and convalescent COVID-19 samples. T cells, B-cell-depleted T cells, or PBMCs supplied cDNA or gDNA.

CDR1 and CDR2 (germline): KGHSH, LQKENI. The CDR3 runs to 13 residues. The V and J ends lost 3 bases and 1 base respectively, with 3 bases between them. Assay used: immunoSEQ multiplex PCR; TCRdb lists only in-frame clones, some missing. The table records approximately 300,000 clones, 90% of them present only once. Sequenced material: peripheral blood. The receptor's source is a woman aged 30 to 39 with COVID-19, enrolled during active disease. The chain joins TRBV18 to TRBJ2-2, with no clear D. DNA for the CDR3: TGTGCCAGCTCACCCCAGAACACCGGGGAGCTGTTTTTT. Amino acids: CASSPQNTGELFF.